The clone carrying this TCR beta chain appeared a few times. The sample is drawn from a study of human T cells and chemical hapten exposure. Whole-study context: Upper inner arm skin measuring 2 cm by 2 cm received 2% DPC for sensitization.

The V and J ends lost 6 bases and 7 bases, in that order; junction bases with no gene match: 14. CDR1 is LNHDA, CDR2 SQIVND, per germline (reference sequence). The CDR3 extends over 16 amino acids. Regarding time point: patch test 1, 2 weeks after DPC sensitization. The treatment is: therapeutic diphenylcyclopropenone sensitization with weekly scalp DPC. Total RNA was isolated from unfractionated whole blood. TCRdb used MiXCR to reprocess the RACE reads, holding one entry per CDR3 protein. The table shows roughly 180,000 distinct CDR3 sequences, with about 14% occurring only once. The specimen was whole blood, collected in connection with sensitization to the hapten diphenylcyclopropenone (DPC). The clonotype originates from a woman under 40 with alopecia areata. Some clones in this sample may be carry-over from other donors' samples. The chain recombines TRBV19 with TRBJ2-1; 8 bases line up with TRBD2. The DNA of the CDR3 is TGTGCCAGTAGCCCGGCCGGGACTAGGAGGGTTAATGAGCAGTTCTTC. It is translated as CASSPAGTRRVNEQFF.